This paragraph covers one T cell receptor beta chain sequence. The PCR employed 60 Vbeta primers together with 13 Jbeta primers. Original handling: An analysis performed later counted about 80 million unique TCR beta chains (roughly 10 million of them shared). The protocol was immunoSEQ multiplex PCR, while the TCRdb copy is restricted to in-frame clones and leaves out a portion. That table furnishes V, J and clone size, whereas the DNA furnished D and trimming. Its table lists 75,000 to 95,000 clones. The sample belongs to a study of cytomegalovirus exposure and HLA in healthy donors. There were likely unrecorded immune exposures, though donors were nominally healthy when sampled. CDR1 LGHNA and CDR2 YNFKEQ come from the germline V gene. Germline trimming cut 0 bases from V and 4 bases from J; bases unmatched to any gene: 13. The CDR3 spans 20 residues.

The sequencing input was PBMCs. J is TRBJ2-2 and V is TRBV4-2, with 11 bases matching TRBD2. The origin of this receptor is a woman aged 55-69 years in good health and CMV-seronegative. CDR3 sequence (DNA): TGTGCCAGCAGCCAAGAGGGTGGTAGCGGGAGGGTAGGGGGCACCGGGGAGCTGTTTTTT. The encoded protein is CASSQEGGSGRVGGTGELFF.